What follows is one TCR beta chain and its context. The data are from a study of shared clonotypes between healthy human individuals. Profiling relied on immunoSEQ multiplex PCR, and the TCRdb table lists in-frame clones only, not all of them. The sample includes roughly 2.5 million clones, over 85% of them seen just once. Germline V gives CDR1 SGDLS, CDR2 YYNGEE. This CDR3 contains 12 residues. The V end lost 8 bases, the J end lost 1 base, and 7 bases lay between the germline ends. Sequencing was performed on naive CD4+ T cells sorted from blood. The subset here: CD45RA+ positively selected. This rearrangement joins TRBV9 to TRBJ1-3, with D unclear. This receptor was identified in a young man in good health. The DNA of the CDR3 is TGTGCCAGTGGACGGTCTGGAAACACCATATATTTT. Translation gives CASGRSGNTIYF.